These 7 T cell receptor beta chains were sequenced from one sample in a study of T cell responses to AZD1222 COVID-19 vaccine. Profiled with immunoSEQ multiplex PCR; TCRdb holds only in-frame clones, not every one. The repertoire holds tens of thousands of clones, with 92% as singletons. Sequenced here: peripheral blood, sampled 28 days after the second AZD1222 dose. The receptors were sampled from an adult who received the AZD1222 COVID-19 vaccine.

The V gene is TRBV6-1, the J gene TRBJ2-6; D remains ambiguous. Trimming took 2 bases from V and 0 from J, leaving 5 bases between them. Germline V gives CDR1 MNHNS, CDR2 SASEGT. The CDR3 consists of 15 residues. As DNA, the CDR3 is TGTGCCAGCAGTGAATCGGACTCTGGGGCCAACGTCCTGACTTTC. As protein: CASSESDSGANVLTF.

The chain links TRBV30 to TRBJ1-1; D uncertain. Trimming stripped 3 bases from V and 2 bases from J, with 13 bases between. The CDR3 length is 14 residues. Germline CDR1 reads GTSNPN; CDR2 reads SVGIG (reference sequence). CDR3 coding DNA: TGTGCCTGGAGCCCGGGCATAGGCAACACTGAAGCTTTCTTT. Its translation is CAWSPGIGNTEAFF.

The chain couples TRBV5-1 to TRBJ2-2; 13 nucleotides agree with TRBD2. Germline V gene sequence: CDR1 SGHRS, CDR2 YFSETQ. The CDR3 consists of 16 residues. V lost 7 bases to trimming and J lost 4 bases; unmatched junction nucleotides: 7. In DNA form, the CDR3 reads TGCGCCAGCGAGTCGGGACTAGCGGGGCCCACCGGGGAGCTGTTTTTT. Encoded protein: CASESGLAGPTGELFF.

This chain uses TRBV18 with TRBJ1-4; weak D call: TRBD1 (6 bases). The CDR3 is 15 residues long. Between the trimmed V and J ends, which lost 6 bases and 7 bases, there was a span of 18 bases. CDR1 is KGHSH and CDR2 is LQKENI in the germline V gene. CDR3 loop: CASSGQPAPGEKLFF. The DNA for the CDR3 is TGTGCCAGCTCCGGACAGCCTGCCCCTGGTGAAAAACTGTTTTTT.

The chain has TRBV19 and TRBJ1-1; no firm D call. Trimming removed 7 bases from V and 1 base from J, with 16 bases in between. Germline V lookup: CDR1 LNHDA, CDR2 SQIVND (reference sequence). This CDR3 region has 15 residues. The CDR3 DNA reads TGTGCCAGTAATAATAACGGGAAGAGGAACACTGAAGCTTTCTTT. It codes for CASNNNGKRNTEAFF. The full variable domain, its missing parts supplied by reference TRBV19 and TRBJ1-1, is DGGITQSPKYLFRKEGQNVTLSCEQNLNHDAMYWYRQDPGQGLRLIYYSQIVNDFQKGDIAEGYSVSREKKESFPLTVTSAQKNPTAFYLCASNNNGKRNTEAFFGQGTRLTVV.

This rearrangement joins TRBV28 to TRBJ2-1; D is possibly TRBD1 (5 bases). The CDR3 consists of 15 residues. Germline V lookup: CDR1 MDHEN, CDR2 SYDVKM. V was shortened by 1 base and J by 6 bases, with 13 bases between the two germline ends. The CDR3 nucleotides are TGTGCCAGCAGTTTATACACTCCCAGGGTCAATGAGCAGTTCTTC. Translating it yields CASSLYTPRVNEQFF. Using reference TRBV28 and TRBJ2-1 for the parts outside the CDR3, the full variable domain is DVKVTQSSRYLVKRTGEKVFLECVQDMDHENMFWYRQDPGLGLRLIYFSYDVKMKEKGDIPEGYSVSREKKERFSLILESASTNQTSMYLCASSLYTPRVNEQFFGPGTRLTVL.

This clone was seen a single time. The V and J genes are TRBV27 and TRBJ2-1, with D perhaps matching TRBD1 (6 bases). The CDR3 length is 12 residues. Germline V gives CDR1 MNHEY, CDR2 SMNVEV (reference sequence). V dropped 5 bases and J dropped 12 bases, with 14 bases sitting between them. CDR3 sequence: CASSTQGIGQFF. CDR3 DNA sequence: TGTGCCAGCAGTACACAGGGTATTGGGCAGTTCTTC.